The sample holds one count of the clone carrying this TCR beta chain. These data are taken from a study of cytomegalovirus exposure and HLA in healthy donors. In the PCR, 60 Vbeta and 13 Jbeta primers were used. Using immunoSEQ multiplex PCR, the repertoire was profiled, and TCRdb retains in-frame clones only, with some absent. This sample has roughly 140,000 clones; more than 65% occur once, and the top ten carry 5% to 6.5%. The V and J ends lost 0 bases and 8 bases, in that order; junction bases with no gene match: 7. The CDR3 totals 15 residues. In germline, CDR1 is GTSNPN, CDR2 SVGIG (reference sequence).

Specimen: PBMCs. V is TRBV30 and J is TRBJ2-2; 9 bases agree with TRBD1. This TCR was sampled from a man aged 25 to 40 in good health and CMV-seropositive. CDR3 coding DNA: TGTGCCTGGAGTGTTAAGACAGGGGGAGCAGGGGAGCTGTTTTTT. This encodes CAWSVKTGGAGELFF.